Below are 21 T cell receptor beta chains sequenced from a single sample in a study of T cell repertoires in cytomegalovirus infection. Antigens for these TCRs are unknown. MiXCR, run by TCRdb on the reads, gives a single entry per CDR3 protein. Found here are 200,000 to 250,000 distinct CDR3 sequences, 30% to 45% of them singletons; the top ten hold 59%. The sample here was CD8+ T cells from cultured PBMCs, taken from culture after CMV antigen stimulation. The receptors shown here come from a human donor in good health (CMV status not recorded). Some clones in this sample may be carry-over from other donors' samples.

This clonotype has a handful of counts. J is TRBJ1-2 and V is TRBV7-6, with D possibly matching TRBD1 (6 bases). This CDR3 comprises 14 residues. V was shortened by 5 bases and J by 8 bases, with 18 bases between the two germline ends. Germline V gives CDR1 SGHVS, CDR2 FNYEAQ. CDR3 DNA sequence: TGTGCCAGCAGCCGACCGGGACAAAGAGGGGGCTACACCTTC. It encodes CASSRPGQRGGYTF.

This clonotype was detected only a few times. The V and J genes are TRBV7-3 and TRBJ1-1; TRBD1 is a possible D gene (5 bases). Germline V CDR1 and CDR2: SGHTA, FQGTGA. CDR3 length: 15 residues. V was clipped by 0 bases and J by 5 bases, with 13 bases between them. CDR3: CASSLTRGVETEAFF. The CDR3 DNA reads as TGTGCCAGCAGCTTAACGAGGGGCGTGGAGACTGAAGCTTTCTTT.

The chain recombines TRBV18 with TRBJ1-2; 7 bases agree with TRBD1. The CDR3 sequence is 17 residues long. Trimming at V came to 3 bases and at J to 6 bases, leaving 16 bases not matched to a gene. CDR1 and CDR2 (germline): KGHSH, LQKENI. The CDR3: CASSPNRDRSVRDGYTF. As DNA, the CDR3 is TGTGCCAGCTCACCCAACCGGGACAGATCAGTGAGGGATGGCTACACCTTC.

As DNA, the CDR3 is TGTGCCAGCAGTTCCGGACAGGGGCTGTTATTCACCTTC. This codes for CASSSGQGLLFTF. This chain uses TRBV6-5 with TRBJ1-2, with 9 bases lining up with TRBD1. Germline assignment: CDR1 MNHEY and CDR2 SVGAGI. The V segment lost 4 bases and the J segment 13 bases; nucleotides outside the gene matches: 10. The CDR3 has 13 amino acids.

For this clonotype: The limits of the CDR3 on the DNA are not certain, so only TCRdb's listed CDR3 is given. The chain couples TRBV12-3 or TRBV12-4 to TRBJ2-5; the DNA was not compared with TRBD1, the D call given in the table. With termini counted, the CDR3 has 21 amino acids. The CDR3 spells CASSIRTTGFGFGSRGETTYF.

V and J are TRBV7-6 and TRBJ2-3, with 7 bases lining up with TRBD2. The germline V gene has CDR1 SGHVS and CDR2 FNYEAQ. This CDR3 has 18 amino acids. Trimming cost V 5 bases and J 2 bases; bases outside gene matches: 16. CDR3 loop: CASSQTLPTSEITDTQYF. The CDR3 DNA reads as TGTGCCAGCAGCCAAACGTTACCAACTAGCGAGATCACAGATACGCAGTATTTT.

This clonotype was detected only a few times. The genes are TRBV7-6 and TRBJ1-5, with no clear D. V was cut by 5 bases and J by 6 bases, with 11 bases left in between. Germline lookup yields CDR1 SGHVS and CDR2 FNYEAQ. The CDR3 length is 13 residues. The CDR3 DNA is TGTGCCAGCAGCCCGCGGGATTTTCAGCCCCAGCATTTT. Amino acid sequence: CASSPRDFQPQHF.

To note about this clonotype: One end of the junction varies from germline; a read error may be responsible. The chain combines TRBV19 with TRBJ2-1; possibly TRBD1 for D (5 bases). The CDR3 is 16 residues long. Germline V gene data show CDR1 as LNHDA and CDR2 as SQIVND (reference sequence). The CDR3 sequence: CASSSNRAGAYNEQFF. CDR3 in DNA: TGTGCCAGTAGTAGCAACCGGGCTGGGGCCTACAATGAGCAATTCTTC.

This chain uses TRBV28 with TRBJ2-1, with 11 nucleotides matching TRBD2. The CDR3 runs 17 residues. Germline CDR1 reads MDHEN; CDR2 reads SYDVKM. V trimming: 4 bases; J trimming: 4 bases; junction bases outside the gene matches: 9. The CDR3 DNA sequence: TGTGCCAGCAGTTCGGACGGGACTAGCGGAAAATACAATGAGCAGTTCTTC. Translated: CASSSDGTSGKYNEQFF. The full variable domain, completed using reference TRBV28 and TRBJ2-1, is DVKVTQSSRYLVKRTGEKVFLECVQDMDHENMFWYRQDPGLGLRLIYFSYDVKMKEKGDIPEGYSVSREKKERFSLILESASTNQTSMYLCASSSDGTSGKYNEQFFGPGTRLTVL.

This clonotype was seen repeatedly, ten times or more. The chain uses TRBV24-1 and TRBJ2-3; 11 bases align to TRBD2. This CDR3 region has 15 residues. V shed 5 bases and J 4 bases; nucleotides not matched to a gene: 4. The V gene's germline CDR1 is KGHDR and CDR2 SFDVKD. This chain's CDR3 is CATSVTSGSPDTQYF. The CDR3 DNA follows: TGTGCCACCAGTGTTACTAGCGGGAGCCCAGATACGCAGTATTTT.

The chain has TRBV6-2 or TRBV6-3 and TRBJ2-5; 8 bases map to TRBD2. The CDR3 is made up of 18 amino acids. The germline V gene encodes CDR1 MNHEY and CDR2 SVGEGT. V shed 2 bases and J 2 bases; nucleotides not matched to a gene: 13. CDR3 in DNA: TGTGCCAGCAGTTACCTCCACGAACAGCGGGAGAGGCAAGAGACCCAGTACTTC. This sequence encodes CASSYLHEQRERQETQYF.

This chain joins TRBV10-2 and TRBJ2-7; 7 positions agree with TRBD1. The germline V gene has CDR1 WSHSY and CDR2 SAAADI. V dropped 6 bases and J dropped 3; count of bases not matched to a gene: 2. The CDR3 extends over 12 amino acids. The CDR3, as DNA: TGCGCCAGCAGGGACAGGTACTACGAGCAGTACTTC. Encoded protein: CASRDRYYEQYF.

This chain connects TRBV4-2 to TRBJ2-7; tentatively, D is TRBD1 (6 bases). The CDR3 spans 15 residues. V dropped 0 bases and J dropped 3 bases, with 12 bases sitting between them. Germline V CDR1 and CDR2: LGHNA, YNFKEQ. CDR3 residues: CASSQDRQEYYEQYF. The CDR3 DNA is TGTGCCAGCAGCCAAGATAGACAGGAATACTACGAGCAGTACTTC.

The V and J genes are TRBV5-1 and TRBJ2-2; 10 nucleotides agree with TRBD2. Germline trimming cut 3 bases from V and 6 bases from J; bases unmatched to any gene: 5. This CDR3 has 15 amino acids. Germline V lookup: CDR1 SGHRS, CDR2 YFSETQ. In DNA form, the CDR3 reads TGCGCCAGCAGCTCCCTAGCGGGAGAGGCCGGGGAGCTGTTTTTT. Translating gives CASSSLAGEAGELFF.

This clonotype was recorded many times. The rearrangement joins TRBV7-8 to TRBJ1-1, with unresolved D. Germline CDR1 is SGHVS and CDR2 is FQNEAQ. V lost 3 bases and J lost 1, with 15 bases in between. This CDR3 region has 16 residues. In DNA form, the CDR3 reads TGTGCCAGCAGCTTTACGAGGAGGTTAGAGAACACTGAAGCTTTCTTT. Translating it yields CASSFTRRLENTEAFF.

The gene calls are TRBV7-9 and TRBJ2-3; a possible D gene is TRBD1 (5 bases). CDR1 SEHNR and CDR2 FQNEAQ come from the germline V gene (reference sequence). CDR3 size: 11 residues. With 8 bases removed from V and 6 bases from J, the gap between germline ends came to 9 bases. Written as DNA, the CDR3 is TGTGCCAGCCAGGGTACGGATACGCAGTATTTT. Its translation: CASQGTDTQYF.

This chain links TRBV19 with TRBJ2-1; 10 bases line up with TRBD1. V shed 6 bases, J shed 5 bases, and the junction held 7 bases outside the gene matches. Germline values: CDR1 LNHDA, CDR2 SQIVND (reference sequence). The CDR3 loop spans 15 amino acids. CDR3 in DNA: TGTGCCAGTAGCCTTAGGACAGGGGGGAACAATGAGCAGTTCTTC. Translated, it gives CASSLRTGGNNEQFF.

CDR3 sequence: CASSLAQGSDEQYF. The CDR3 nucleotides read TGTGCCAGCAGCTTAGCGCAGGGGAGCGACGAGCAGTACTTC. V gene TRBV11-1 combines with J gene TRBJ2-7; tentative D call: TRBD1 (6 bases). Per germline, CDR1 SGHAT and CDR2 FQDESV (reference sequence). V was pared by 0 bases and J by 5 bases, with 11 bases between. The CDR3 has 14 residues. Filled out from reference TRBV11-1 and TRBJ2-7, the complete variable domain reads EAEVAQSPRYKITEKSQAVAFWCDPISGHATLYWYRQILGQGPELLVQFQDESVVDDSQLPKDRFSAERLKGVDSTLKIQPAELGDSAMYLCASSLAQGSDEQYFGPGTRLTVT.

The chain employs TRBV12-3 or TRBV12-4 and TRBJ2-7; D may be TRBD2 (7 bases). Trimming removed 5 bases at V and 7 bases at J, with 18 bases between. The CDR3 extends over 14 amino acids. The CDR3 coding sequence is TGTGCCAGCAGTCCCCTGGGGGGGGCTGAGGAGCAGTACTTC. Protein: CASSPLGGAEEQYF.

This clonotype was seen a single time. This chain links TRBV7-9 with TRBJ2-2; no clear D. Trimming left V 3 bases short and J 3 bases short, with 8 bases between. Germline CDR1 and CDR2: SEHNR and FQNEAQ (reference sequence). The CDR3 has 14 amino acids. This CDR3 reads CASSLSSHTGELFF. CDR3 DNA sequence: TGTGCCAGCAGCTTGTCATCCCACACCGGGGAGCTGTTTTTT.

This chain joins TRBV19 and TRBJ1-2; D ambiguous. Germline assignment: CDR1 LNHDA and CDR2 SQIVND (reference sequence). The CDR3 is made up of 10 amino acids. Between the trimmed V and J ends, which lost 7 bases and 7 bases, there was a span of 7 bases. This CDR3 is CASNSGGYTF. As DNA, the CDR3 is TGTGCCAGTAACAGTGGTGGCTACACCTTC.